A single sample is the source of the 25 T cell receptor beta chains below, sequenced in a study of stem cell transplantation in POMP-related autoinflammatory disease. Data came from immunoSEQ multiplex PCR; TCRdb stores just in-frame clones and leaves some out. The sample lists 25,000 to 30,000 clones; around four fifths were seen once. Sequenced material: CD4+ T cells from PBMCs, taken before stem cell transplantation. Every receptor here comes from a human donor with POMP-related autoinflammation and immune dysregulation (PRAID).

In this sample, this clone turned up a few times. The CDR3 loop reads CASSHGQGAEAFF. DNA for the CDR3: TGCGCCAGCAGCCACGGACAGGGGGCTGAAGCTTTCTTT. The chain couples TRBV5-1 to TRBJ1-1; TRBD1 agrees at 10 bases. Germline trimming cut 4 bases from V and 6 bases from J; bases unmatched to any gene: 3. Germline V gives CDR1 SGHRS, CDR2 YFSETQ. The CDR3 runs 13 residues.

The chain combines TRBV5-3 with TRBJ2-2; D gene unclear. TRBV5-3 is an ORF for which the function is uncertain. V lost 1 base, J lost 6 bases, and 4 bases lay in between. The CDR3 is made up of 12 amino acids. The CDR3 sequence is CARSLLPGELFF. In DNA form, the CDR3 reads TGTGCCAGAAGCTTGTTGCCCGGGGAGCTGTTTTTT.

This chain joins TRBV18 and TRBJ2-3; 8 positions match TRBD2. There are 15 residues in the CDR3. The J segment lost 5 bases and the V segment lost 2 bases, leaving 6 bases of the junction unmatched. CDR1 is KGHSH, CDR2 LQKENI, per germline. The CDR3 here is CASSPLREVGDTQYF. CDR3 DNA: TGTGCCAGCTCACCATTGCGGGAGGTTGGAGATACGCAGTATTTT.

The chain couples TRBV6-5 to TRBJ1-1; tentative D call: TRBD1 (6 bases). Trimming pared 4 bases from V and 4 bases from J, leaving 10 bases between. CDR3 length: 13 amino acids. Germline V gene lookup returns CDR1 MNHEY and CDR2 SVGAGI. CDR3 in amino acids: CASSSQGGTEAFF. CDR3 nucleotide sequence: TGTGCCAGCAGTTCACAGGGTGGCACTGAAGCTTTCTTT.

In DNA form, the CDR3 reads TGCAGCGTTGATACAGGGGCCAGCTCCTACAATGAGCAGTTCTTC. It encodes CSVDTGASSYNEQFF. The V call is TRBV29-1, the J call TRBJ2-1; TRBD1 matches at 7 bases. V lost 3 bases to trimming and J lost 0 bases; unmatched junction nucleotides: 5. The CDR3 runs 15 residues. Germline lookup yields CDR1 SQVTM and CDR2 ANQGSEA.

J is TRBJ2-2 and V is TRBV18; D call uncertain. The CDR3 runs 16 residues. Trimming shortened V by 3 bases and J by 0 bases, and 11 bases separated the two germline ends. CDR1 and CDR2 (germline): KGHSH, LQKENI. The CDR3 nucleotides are TGTGCCAGCTCACCGGCGGCGGCTTCGAACACCGGGGAGCTGTTTTTT. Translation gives CASSPAAASNTGELFF.

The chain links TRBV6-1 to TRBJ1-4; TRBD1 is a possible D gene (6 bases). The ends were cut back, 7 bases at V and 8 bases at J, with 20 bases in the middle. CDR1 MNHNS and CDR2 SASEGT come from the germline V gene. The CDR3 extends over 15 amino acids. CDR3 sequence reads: CASTQTGQMDEKLFF. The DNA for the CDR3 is TGTGCCAGCACCCAAACCGGACAGATGGACGAAAAACTGTTTTTT.

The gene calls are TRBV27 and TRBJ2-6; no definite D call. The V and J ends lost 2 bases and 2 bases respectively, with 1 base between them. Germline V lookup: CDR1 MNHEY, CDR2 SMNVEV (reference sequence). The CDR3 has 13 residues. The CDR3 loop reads CASSLTGANVLTF. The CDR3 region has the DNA TGTGCCAGCAGTTTAACTGGGGCCAACGTCCTGACTTTC.

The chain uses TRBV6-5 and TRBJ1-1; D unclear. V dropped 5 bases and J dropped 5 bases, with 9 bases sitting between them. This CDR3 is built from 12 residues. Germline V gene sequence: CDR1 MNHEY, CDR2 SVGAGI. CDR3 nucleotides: TGTGCCAGCAGTCACCTCGGGACTGAAGCTTTCTTT. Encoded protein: CASSHLGTEAFF.

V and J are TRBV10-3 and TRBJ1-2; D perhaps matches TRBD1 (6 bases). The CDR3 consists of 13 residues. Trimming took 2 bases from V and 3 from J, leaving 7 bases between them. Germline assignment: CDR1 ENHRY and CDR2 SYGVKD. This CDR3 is CAISEDRYYGYTF. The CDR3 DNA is TGTGCCATCAGTGAGGACAGGTACTATGGCTACACCTTC.

The CDR3 DNA reads as TGTGCCAGCTCACCAAGGTTGGTGGGAACTAGCGGGAGTTCCGGGGAGCTGTTTTTT. This codes for CASSPRLVGTSGSSGELFF. The chain is built from TRBV18 and TRBJ2-2; 11 nucleotides agree with TRBD2. V dropped 2 bases and J dropped 6; count of bases not matched to a gene: 14. This CDR3 spans 19 amino acids. Per germline, CDR1 KGHSH and CDR2 LQKENI.

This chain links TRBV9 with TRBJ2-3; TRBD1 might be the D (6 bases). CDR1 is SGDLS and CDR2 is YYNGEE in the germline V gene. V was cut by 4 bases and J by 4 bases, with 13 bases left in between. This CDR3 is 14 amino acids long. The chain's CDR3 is CASSTRQVADTQYF. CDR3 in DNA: TGTGCCAGCAGCACCCGACAGGTGGCAGATACGCAGTATTTT.

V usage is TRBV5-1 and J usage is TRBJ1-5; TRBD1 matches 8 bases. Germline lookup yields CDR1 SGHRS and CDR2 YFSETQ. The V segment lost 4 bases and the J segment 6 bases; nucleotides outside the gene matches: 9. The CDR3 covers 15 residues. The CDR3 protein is CASSPTGGDSQPQHF. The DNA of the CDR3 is TGCGCCAGCAGCCCTACAGGGGGAGACTCTCAGCCCCAGCATTTT.

CDR3 sequence: CASSLARLPTDTQYF. For the CDR3, the DNA is TGTGCCAGCAGCTTAGCTCGGCTCCCCACAGATACGCAGTATTTT. The chain is built from TRBV7-8 and TRBJ2-3; D is undetermined. The CDR3 is 15 residues long. The V and J ends lost 0 bases and 2 bases respectively, with 9 bases between them. CDR1 SGHVS and CDR2 FQNEAQ come from the germline V gene. The whole variable domain, remainder taken from reference TRBV7-8 and TRBJ2-3, is GAGVSQSPRYKVAKRGQDVALRCDPISGHVSLFWYQQALGQGPEFLTYFQNEAQLDKSGLPSDRFFAERPEGSVSTLKIQRTQQEDSAVYLCASSLARLPTDTQYFGPGTRLTVL.

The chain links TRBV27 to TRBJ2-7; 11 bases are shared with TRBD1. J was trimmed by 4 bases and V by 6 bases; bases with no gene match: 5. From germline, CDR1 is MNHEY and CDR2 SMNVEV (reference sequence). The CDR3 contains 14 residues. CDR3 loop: CASSRTGGRYEQYF. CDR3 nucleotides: TGTGCCAGCAGCCGGACAGGGGGCCGGTACGAGCAGTACTTC.

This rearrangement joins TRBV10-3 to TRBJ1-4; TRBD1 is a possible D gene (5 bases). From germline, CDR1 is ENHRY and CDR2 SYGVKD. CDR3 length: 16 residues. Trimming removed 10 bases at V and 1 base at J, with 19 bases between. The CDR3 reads CATRRRDLGTNEKLFF. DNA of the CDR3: TGTGCCACCCGAAGGCGGGACCTCGGAACTAATGAAAAACTGTTTTTT.

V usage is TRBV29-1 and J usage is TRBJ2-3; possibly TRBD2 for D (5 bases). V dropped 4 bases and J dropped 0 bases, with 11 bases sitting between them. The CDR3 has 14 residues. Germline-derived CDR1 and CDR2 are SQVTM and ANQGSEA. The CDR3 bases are TGCAGCGTTGGACCTAGCACAAGCACAGATACGCAGTATTTT. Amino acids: CSVGPSTSTDTQYF.

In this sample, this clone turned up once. CDR3 DNA sequence: TGCGCCAGCAGCCAGGGACCGGGACTAGCGGCCGGCGAGCAGTACTTC. Its protein product is CASSQGPGLAAGEQYF. This rearrangement joins TRBV5-1 to TRBJ2-7, with TRBD2 matching 11 bases. The CDR3 is made up of 16 amino acids. Germline V gene sequence: CDR1 SGHRS, CDR2 YFSETQ. V lost 4 bases, J lost 6 bases, and 12 bases stayed unmatched.

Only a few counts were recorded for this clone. CDR3 coding DNA: TGTGCCAGCAGCTTAACGGGAAACACCATATATTTT. It specifies CASSLTGNTIYF. The chain employs TRBV7-2 and TRBJ1-3; D gene unclear. Germline lookup yields CDR1 SGHTA and CDR2 FQGNSA. Trimming removed 2 bases at V and 4 bases at J, with 3 bases between. The CDR3 is 12 residues long.

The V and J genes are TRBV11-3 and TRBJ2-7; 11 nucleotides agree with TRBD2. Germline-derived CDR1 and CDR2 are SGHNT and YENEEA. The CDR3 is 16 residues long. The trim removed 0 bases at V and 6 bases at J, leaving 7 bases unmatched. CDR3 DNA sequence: TGTGCCAGCAGCTTAGACATTAGCGGGAGGGCCCTCGAGCAGTACTTC. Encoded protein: CASSLDISGRALEQYF. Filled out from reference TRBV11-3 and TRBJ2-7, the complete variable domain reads EAGVVQSPRYKIIEKKQPVAFWCNPISGHNTLYWYLQNLGQGPELLIRYENEEAVDDSQLPKDRFSAERLKGVDSTLKIQPAELGDSAVYLCASSLDISGRALEQYFGPGTRLTVT.

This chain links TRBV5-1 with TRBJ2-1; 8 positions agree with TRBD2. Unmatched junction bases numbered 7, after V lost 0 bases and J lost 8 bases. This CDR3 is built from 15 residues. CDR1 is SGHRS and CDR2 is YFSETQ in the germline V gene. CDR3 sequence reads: CASSLDGTSSDEQFF. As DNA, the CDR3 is TGCGCCAGCAGCTTGGATGGGACTAGTTCCGATGAGCAGTTCTTC.

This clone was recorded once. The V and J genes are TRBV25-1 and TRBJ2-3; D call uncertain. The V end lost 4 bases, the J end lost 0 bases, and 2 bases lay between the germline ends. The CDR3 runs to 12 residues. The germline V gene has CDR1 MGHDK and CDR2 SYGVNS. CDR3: CASSVSTDTQYF. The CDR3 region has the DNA TGTGCCAGCAGTGTTAGCACAGATACGCAGTATTTT.

CDR3 nucleotides: TGTGCCAGCAGTGGGACATCCACTGAAGCTTTCTTT. It yields the protein CASSGTSTEAFF. The rearrangement joins TRBV6-1 to TRBJ1-1, with a possible D match to TRBD1 (5 bases). CDR3 length equals 12 residues. Trimming left V 4 bases short and J 4 bases short, with 7 bases between. Germline CDR1 and CDR2: MNHNS and SASEGT.

DNA of the CDR3: TGTGCCAGCAGTGAGACATACGAGCAGTACTTC. The encoded protein is CASSETYEQYF. The J gene is TRBJ2-7, the V gene TRBV2; D is unresolved. The CDR3 spans 11 residues. From germline, CDR1 is SNHLY and CDR2 FYNNEI. Trimming removed 3 bases from V and 4 bases from J, with 4 bases in between.

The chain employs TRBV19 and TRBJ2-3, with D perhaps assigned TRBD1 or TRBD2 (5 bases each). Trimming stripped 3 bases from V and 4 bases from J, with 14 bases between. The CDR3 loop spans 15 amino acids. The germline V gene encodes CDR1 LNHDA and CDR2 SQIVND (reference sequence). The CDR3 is CASSIGTGTADTQYF. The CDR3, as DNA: TGTGCCAGTAGTATCGGGACGGGCACGGCAGATACGCAGTATTTT.